Listed below are T cell receptor beta chains from one sample, sequenced in a study of CD8+ T cells in alopecia areata. The method was immunoSEQ multiplex PCR; TCRdb's version includes in-frame clones alone and lacks a portion of them. The table shows 140,000 to 150,000 clones, with 45% to 60% occurring only once. The specimen was CD8+ T cells sorted from blood, collected at week 4, from a patient treated with tofacitinib. The receptors originated from a human donor with alopecia areata. The CDR3 runs from the conserved cysteine through the conserved F or W. D genes are given only for firm matches. The listing skips clone size in some rows; elsewhere it reads once, few, many or a size class.

DNA: TGCAGCGACGGACTAGCGGGGGCCGCGGGAGATACGCAGTATTTT
CDR3: CSDGLAGAAGDTQYF
D: TRBD2
J: TRBJ2-3
length: 15
size: -
V: TRBV29-1

DNA: TGTGCCAGCAGCTATGCTAGGGGTGACTATGGCTACACCTTC
CDR3: CASSYARGDYGYTF
D: -
J: TRBJ1-2
length: 14
size: -
V: TRBV27

DNA: TGTGCCAGCAGCTTAGGTGAAGCTTATGGCTACACCTTC
CDR3: CASSLGEAYGYTF
D: -
J: TRBJ1-2
length: 13
size: -
V: TRBV7-9

DNA: TGTGCCAGCAGTTATTCTAGCTGGGAGACCCAGTACTTC
CDR3: CASSYSSWETQYF
D: -
J: TRBJ2-5
length: 13
size: few
V: TRBV6-5

DNA: TGCGCCAGCAGCGTCAGAGAGGGAAAAGGAGCTTTCTTT
CDR3: CASSVREGKGAFF
D: -
J: TRBJ1-1
length: 13
size: few
V: TRBV5-1

DNA: TGTGCCTGGACCCTCCACGGGACAGAGGACTATGGCTACACCTTC
CDR3: CAWTLHGTEDYGYTF
D: TRBD1
J: TRBJ1-2
length: 15
size: -
V: TRBV30

DNA: TGTGCCAGCAGTAAAGAGGAGATGAACACTGAAGCTTTCTTT
CDR3: CASSKEEMNTEAFF
D: -
J: TRBJ1-1
length: 14
size: -
V: TRBV25-1

DNA: TGTGCCAGCAGTTTGGTAGGGGTTGTTTCACCCCTCCACTTT
CDR3: CASSLVGVVSPLHF
D: -
J: TRBJ1-6
length: 14
size: -
V: TRBV27

DNA: TGTGCCAGCAGCTCGGAGGGGGTTTCTGTCGAGCAGTACTTC
CDR3: CASSSEGVSVEQYF
D: -
J: TRBJ2-7
length: 14
size: few
V: TRBV13

DNA: TGTGCCAGCAGTTACGAGGGGGCGGGCTATGGCTACACCTTC
CDR3: CASSYEGAGYGYTF
D: TRBD1
J: TRBJ1-2
length: 14
size: once
V: TRBV6-5

DNA: TGTGCCATCAGTGACGGGACACCTAGCACAGATACGCAGTATTTT
CDR3: CAISDGTPSTDTQYF
D: -
J: TRBJ2-3
length: 15
size: -
V: TRBV10-3

DNA: TGTGCCAGCAGCTGGAACCCCCGGGAAGAGACCCAGTACTTC
CDR3: CASSWNPREETQYF
D: -
J: TRBJ2-5
length: 14
size: -
V: TRBV7-9

DNA: TGCAGCGTGGTAGGACTTGAGGGGAAAAGTGAAGCTTTCTTT
CDR3: CSVVGLEGKSEAFF
D: -
J: TRBJ1-1
length: 14
size: once
V: TRBV29-1

DNA: TGTGCCAGCAGCGACACAGGGAACACTGAAGCTTTCTTT
CDR3: CASSDTGNTEAFF
D: -
J: TRBJ1-1
length: 13
size: few
V: TRBV5-6

DNA: TGTGCCAGCAGTTCGGGACTCCAGATTGGCGGCTACACCTTC
CDR3: CASSSGLQIGGYTF
D: -
J: TRBJ1-2
length: 14
size: -
V: TRBV27

DNA: TGTGCCAGCAGCTTAAACAAGGACCAAGAGACCCAGTACTTC
CDR3: CASSLNKDQETQYF
D: -
J: TRBJ2-5
length: 14
size: few
V: TRBV7-2

DNA: TGTGCCAGCAGCTCCCACGGTTTACCCCTCCACTTT
CDR3: CASSSHGLPLHF
D: -
J: TRBJ1-6
length: 12
size: -
V: TRBV13

DNA: TGTGCCTGGAGTGAGTGGGCAGGATCACATAGCAATCAGCCCCAGCATTTT
CDR3: CAWSEWAGSHSNQPQHF
D: -
J: TRBJ1-5
length: 17
size: -
V: TRBV30

DNA: TGCAGTGGGGGACAGGAAGATGGCTACACCTTC
CDR3: CSGGQEDGYTF
D: TRBD1
J: TRBJ1-2
length: 11
size: -
V: TRBV29-1

DNA: TGTGCCAGCAGCACATACCAAGGGCGAGAGACCCAGTACTTC
CDR3: CASSTYQGRETQYF
D: -
J: TRBJ2-5
length: 14
size: once
V: TRBV5-6

DNA: TGTGCCATCGGGGAGACACCTTCCTACGAGCAGTACTTC
CDR3: CAIGETPSYEQYF
D: -
J: TRBJ2-7
length: 13
size: few
V: TRBV10-3

DNA: TGTGCCAGCACGCCGGGACAGGGATTGTACAATGAGCAGTTCTTC
CDR3: CASTPGQGLYNEQFF
D: TRBD1
J: TRBJ2-1
length: 15
size: -
V: TRBV25-1

DNA: TGCAGCGCCGACAGGGGAAAATACGGCTACACCTTC
CDR3: CSADRGKYGYTF
D: TRBD1
J: TRBJ1-2
length: 12
size: -
V: TRBV29-1

DNA: TGTGCCAGAGAGAACGGCTTCTACTATGGCTACACCTTC
CDR3: CARENGFYYGYTF
D: -
J: TRBJ1-2
length: 13
size: -
V: TRBV30

DNA: TGTGCCAGCAGTCTCGCCCCAGAGGGATACAATGAGCAGTTCTTC
CDR3: CASSLAPEGYNEQFF
D: -
J: TRBJ2-1
length: 15
size: few
V: TRBV11-2

DNA: TGCGCCAGCAGCTTGGCCTTTAGCGGGGGAACCACAGATACGCAGTATTTT
CDR3: CASSLAFSGGTTDTQYF
D: TRBD2
J: TRBJ2-3
length: 17
size: few
V: TRBV5-1

DNA: TGCGCCAGCAGCCAAGACAGGGAAACCTATGGCTACACCTTC
CDR3: CASSQDRETYGYTF
D: -
J: TRBJ1-2
length: 14
size: -
V: TRBV4-3

DNA: TGCGCCAGCAGCCCCATCCCAGCGGGGGAGCCAGGGGTTGAGCAGTTCTTC
CDR3: CASSPIPAGEPGVEQFF
D: TRBD2
J: TRBJ2-1
length: 17
size: -
V: TRBV5-1

DNA: TGTGCCAGCCCCCTAGCGGGGGGCCCAACCTCCTACAATGAGCAGTTCTTC
CDR3: CASPLAGGPTSYNEQFF
D: TRBD2
J: TRBJ2-1
length: 17
size: once
V: TRBV2

DNA: TGTGCCAGCAGTAGGCAGTCCTACGAGCAGTACTTC
CDR3: CASSRQSYEQYF
D: -
J: TRBJ2-7
length: 12
size: -
V: TRBV2

DNA: TGTGCCAGCAGCGTAGGATCTACTTACGAGCAGTACTTC
CDR3: CASSVGSTYEQYF
D: -
J: TRBJ2-7
length: 13
size: -
V: TRBV9

DNA: TGTGCCTGGATTGACAGGGGAGGGACTGAAGCTTTCTTT
CDR3: CAWIDRGGTEAFF
D: TRBD1
J: TRBJ1-1
length: 13
size: few
V: TRBV30

DNA: TGTGCCAGCAGCTCTTCCTACCGGGACAGGGGATGGTATAATTCACCCCTCCACTTT
CDR3: CASSSSYRDRGWYNSPLHF
D: TRBD1
J: TRBJ1-6
length: 19
size: few
V: TRBV5-8

DNA: TGTGCCAGCAGCTTTGGGGGGAACACTGAAGCTTTCTTT
CDR3: CASSFGGNTEAFF
D: -
J: TRBJ1-1
length: 13
size: -
V: TRBV11-3

DNA: TGTGCCAGCAGCCCCGGCAGGGCGGTATCTTATGGGGAGACCCAGTACTTC
CDR3: CASSPGRAVSYGETQYF
D: -
J: TRBJ2-5
length: 17
size: once
V: TRBV9

DNA: TGTGCCAGCGAGGGGACCTATGGCTACACCTTC
CDR3: CASEGTYGYTF
D: -
J: TRBJ1-2
length: 11
size: -
V: TRBV6-6

DNA: TGTGCCTGGAGTCGGGACTCTACAGATACGCAGTATTTT
CDR3: CAWSRDSTDTQYF
D: -
J: TRBJ2-3
length: 13
size: -
V: TRBV30

DNA: TGCGCCAGCAGCTTGGAGGGAGGGCTCCAGCCCCAGCATTTT
CDR3: CASSLEGGLQPQHF
D: -
J: TRBJ1-5
length: 14
size: -
V: TRBV5-1

DNA: TGTGCCAGCAGCTTGGCGGGACAGGGTCCGAACATTCAGTACTTC
CDR3: CASSLAGQGPNIQYF
D: TRBD1
J: TRBJ2-4
length: 15
size: -
V: TRBV5-4

DNA: TGTGCCAGCTCACCAACTAGCGGGGCGATTCAAGAGACCCAGTACTTC
CDR3: CASSPTSGAIQETQYF
D: TRBD2
J: TRBJ2-5
length: 16
size: -
V: TRBV18

DNA: TGTGCCAGCAGCTTAGAAGGTGGCGGGGAGCTGTTTTTT
CDR3: CASSLEGGGELFF
D: -
J: TRBJ2-2
length: 13
size: -
V: TRBV7-8

DNA: TGTGCCAGCTCTCTCCGGGACAGGCTCGATGGCTACACCTTC
CDR3: CASSLRDRLDGYTF
D: TRBD1
J: TRBJ1-2
length: 14
size: -
V: TRBV18

DNA: TGCAGCGTTGATTACGTTAGCAGCTACAATGAGCAGTTCTTC
CDR3: CSVDYVSSYNEQFF
D: -
J: TRBJ2-1
length: 14
size: -
V: TRBV29-1

DNA: TGTGCCAGCAGTGAAGGCAGGGGATTCTCCTACGAGCAGTACTTC
CDR3: CASSEGRGFSYEQYF
D: -
J: TRBJ2-7
length: 15
size: -
V: TRBV2

DNA: TGTGCCTGGAGGTACACGACGGGTGAGCAGTTCTTC
CDR3: CAWRYTTGEQFF
D: -
J: TRBJ2-1
length: 12
size: -
V: TRBV30

DNA: TGTGCCAGCAGTTACAGGGCCCCCTATGGCGGGGAGCTGTTTTTT
CDR3: CASSYRAPYGGELFF
D: -
J: TRBJ2-2
length: 15
size: -
V: TRBV27

DNA: TGTGCCTGGAGTCTGCGAGGGGGCGAAGGGGAGCTGTTTTTT
CDR3: CAWSLRGGEGELFF
D: TRBD1
J: TRBJ2-2
length: 14
size: -
V: TRBV30

DNA: TGTGCCAGCAGTCAACAGGGGAGCAATCAGCCCCAGCATTTT
CDR3: CASSQQGSNQPQHF
D: TRBD1
J: TRBJ1-5
length: 14
size: few
V: TRBV5-6

DNA: TGCGCCAGCAGCCATCCCGCGGGAAAGGGGCTGAACACTGAAGCTTTCTTT
CDR3: CASSHPAGKGLNTEAFF
D: -
J: TRBJ1-1
length: 17
size: -
V: TRBV4-3

DNA: TGTGCCAGCACCCTAGGGCCACAGGGCGAAGGGTCTTACTATGGCTACACCTTC
CDR3: CASTLGPQGEGSYYGYTF
D: -
J: TRBJ1-2
length: 18
size: many
V: TRBV7-6

DNA: TGTGCCTGGAATATAATAGGGCGTACCGACTATGGCTACACCTTC
CDR3: CAWNIIGRTDYGYTF
D: -
J: TRBJ1-2
length: 15
size: -
V: TRBV30

DNA: TGTGCCAGCACCCGGGTGGGGACAGGGGTCTACGAGCAGTACTTC
CDR3: CASTRVGTGVYEQYF
D: TRBD1
J: TRBJ2-7
length: 15
size: -
V: TRBV11-2